This entry is about one T cell receptor (beta chain). Its antigen is unidentified. V was pared by 7 bases and J by 6 bases, with 18 bases between. CDR3 length: 14 residues. The germline V gene encodes CDR1 MNHEY and CDR2 SVGAGI. This entry comes from a study of shared clonotypes between healthy human individuals. Study observations and caveats: The four-donor shared clonotypes exceeded non-shared clonotypes in generation probability, with non-shared ones scoring lower.

Clones were sequenced by immunoSEQ multiplex PCR, and TCRdb holds only the in-frame ones, with some missing. The table lists roughly 1 million clones, 65% to 75% of them singletons. The material sequenced was memory CD4+ T cells sorted from blood. Indicated subset: CD45RA-negative fraction. This receptor was identified in a man between 18 and 35 years old in good health. The chain links TRBV6-5 to TRBJ1-2, with D possibly being TRBD1 (5 bases). CDR3 amino acids: CASTNRWGGNGYTF. DNA of the CDR3: TGTGCCAGCACCAACAGATGGGGGGGTAATGGCTACACCTTC.